These T cell receptor beta chains were read from a single sample in a study of control samples from healthy donors and cancer patients. Sequencing used immunoSEQ multiplex PCR; TCRdb keeps in-frame clones, though not all of them. The sample lists 80,000 or so clones, roughly 89% occurring once. Sequencing used blood. The receptors were sampled from a man in his fifties in good health. Each CDR3 is given with its conserved first and last residue. The order of the fields is clone size, D gene, J gene, V gene, CDR3 protein, CDR3 DNA. The D gene is left open where the match is weak. A clone size is listed for some rows: how often the clone was seen (once, few, many), or a class if it is expanded.

abundance: -
d_gene: -
j_gene: TRBJ1-4
v_gene: TRBV9
CDR3aa: CASSPTALAATNEKLFF
CDR3nt: TGTGCCAGCAGCCCCACCGCACTGGCAGCAACTAATGAAAAACTGTTTTTT

abundance: -
d_gene: -
j_gene: TRBJ1-5
v_gene: TRBV12-3/TRBV12-4
CDR3aa: CASRTGRQPQHF
CDR3nt: TGTGCCAGCAGAACAGGGAGGCAGCCCCAGCATTTT

abundance: -
d_gene: -
j_gene: TRBJ1-2
v_gene: TRBV7-2
CDR3aa: CASSLPRVSLGYTF
CDR3nt: TGTGCCAGCAGCTTACCCCGGGTTTCGTTGGGCTACACCTTC

abundance: -
d_gene: -
j_gene: TRBJ2-2
v_gene: TRBV29-1
CDR3aa: CSAELRTGELFF
CDR3nt: TGCAGCGCCGAGCTTAGGACCGGGGAGCTGTTTTTT

abundance: -
d_gene: TRBD2
j_gene: TRBJ2-3
v_gene: TRBV7-2
CDR3aa: CASSLAMTSGAYDTQYF
CDR3nt: TGTGCCAGCAGCTTAGCCATGACTAGCGGGGCGTATGATACGCAGTATTTT

abundance: -
d_gene: TRBD1
j_gene: TRBJ2-7
v_gene: TRBV30
CDR3aa: CAWSRAGGSSYEQYF
CDR3nt: TGTGCCTGGAGCCGTGCAGGGGGCAGCTCCTACGAGCAGTACTTC

abundance: -
d_gene: -
j_gene: TRBJ1-2
v_gene: TRBV4-3
CDR3aa: CASSQERLGGHNGYTF
CDR3nt: TGCGCCAGCAGCCAAGAAAGGTTGGGGGGACACAACGGCTACACCTTC

abundance: once
d_gene: -
j_gene: TRBJ2-1
v_gene: TRBV5-1
CDR3aa: CASTSSLFGGNNEQFF
CDR3nt: TGCGCCAGCACCTCCAGCTTGTTCGGGGGCAACAATGAGCAGTTCTTC

abundance: -
d_gene: -
j_gene: TRBJ1-3
v_gene: TRBV10-3
CDR3aa: CAISESRAGNTIYF
CDR3nt: TGTGCCATCAGTGAGTCGAGGGCTGGAAACACCATATATTTT

abundance: -
d_gene: -
j_gene: TRBJ1-1
v_gene: TRBV9
CDR3aa: CASSVAGFTEAFF
CDR3nt: TGTGCCAGCAGCGTAGCCGGCTTTACTGAAGCTTTCTTT

abundance: once
d_gene: -
j_gene: TRBJ1-5
v_gene: TRBV6-2/TRBV6-3
CDR3aa: CASSRQTYSNQPQHF
CDR3nt: TGTGCCAGCAGTCGACAGACATATAGCAATCAGCCCCAGCATTTT

abundance: once
d_gene: TRBD1
j_gene: TRBJ1-2
v_gene: TRBV30
CDR3aa: CAWSPSGGANGYTF
CDR3nt: TGTGCCTGGAGCCCCTCAGGGGGAGCGAATGGCTACACCTTC

abundance: -
d_gene: -
j_gene: TRBJ1-2
v_gene: TRBV19
CDR3aa: CASSTQGTHGYTF
CDR3nt: TGTGCCAGTAGCACACAGGGAACCCATGGCTACACCTTC

abundance: -
d_gene: -
j_gene: TRBJ1-4
v_gene: TRBV7-9
CDR3aa: CASSSDYGYEKLFF
CDR3nt: TGTGCCAGCAGCTCGGATTACGGGTATGAAAAACTGTTTTTT

abundance: -
d_gene: -
j_gene: TRBJ2-6
v_gene: TRBV4-1
CDR3aa: CASSQEFQGLFYSGANVLTF
CDR3nt: TGCGCCAGCAGCCAAGAGTTTCAGGGCCTGTTCTACTCTGGGGCCAACGTCCTGACTTTC

abundance: few
d_gene: -
j_gene: TRBJ1-6
v_gene: TRBV6-5
CDR3aa: CASGDVDNSPLHF
CDR3nt: TGTGCCAGCGGGGACGTCGATAATTCACCCCTCCACTTT

abundance: -
d_gene: -
j_gene: TRBJ2-7
v_gene: TRBV11-3
CDR3aa: CASSSRGDDEQYF
CDR3nt: TGTGCCAGCAGCTCACGCGGGGATGACGAGCAGTACTTC

abundance: -
d_gene: TRBD2
j_gene: TRBJ2-1
v_gene: TRBV3-1/TRBV3-2
CDR3aa: CASSPRLAGGSYNEQFF
CDR3nt: TGTGCCAGCAGCCCGAGACTAGCGGGGGGATCCTACAATGAGCAGTTCTTC

abundance: -
d_gene: -
j_gene: TRBJ1-2
v_gene: TRBV20-1
CDR3aa: CSAKPEGYTF
CDR3nt: TGCAGTGCTAAGCCCGAGGGCTACACCTTC

abundance: -
d_gene: -
j_gene: TRBJ1-2
v_gene: TRBV15
CDR3aa: CATGRTGLNYGYTF
CDR3nt: TGTGCCACCGGACGTACAGGTCTTAACTATGGCTACACCTTC

abundance: -
d_gene: -
j_gene: TRBJ1-2
v_gene: TRBV18
CDR3aa: CASSPSGDGYTF
CDR3nt: TGTGCCAGCTCACCCTCAGGCGATGGCTACACCTTC

abundance: -
d_gene: -
j_gene: TRBJ2-1
v_gene: TRBV7-8
CDR3aa: CASSSRRLVSDEQFF
CDR3nt: TGTGCCAGCAGCTCAAGGAGGCTAGTTTCAGATGAGCAGTTCTTC

abundance: -
d_gene: -
j_gene: TRBJ1-6
v_gene: TRBV18
CDR3aa: CASSAGLKNSPLHF
CDR3nt: TGTGCCAGCTCTGCGGGACTGAAAAATTCACCCCTCCACTTT

abundance: -
d_gene: -
j_gene: TRBJ1-3
v_gene: TRBV24-1
CDR3aa: CATSASGNTIYF
CDR3nt: TGTGCCACCAGTGCGTCCGGAAACACCATATATTTT

abundance: -
d_gene: -
j_gene: TRBJ1-6
v_gene: TRBV27
CDR3aa: CASSNLRASEGNSPLHF
CDR3nt: TGTGCCAGCAGTAATCTTAGGGCCTCCGAAGGAAATTCACCCCTCCACTTT

abundance: -
d_gene: -
j_gene: TRBJ1-4
v_gene: TRBV7-9
CDR3aa: CASSSPDREKLFF
CDR3nt: TGTGCCAGCAGCTCGCCGGACCGGGAAAAACTGTTTTTT

abundance: -
d_gene: TRBD1
j_gene: TRBJ1-2
v_gene: TRBV18
CDR3aa: CASSPTGRYGYTF
CDR3nt: TGTGCCAGCTCCCCGACAGGGCGCTATGGCTACACCTTC

abundance: -
d_gene: TRBD1
j_gene: TRBJ1-2
v_gene: TRBV27
CDR3aa: CASRDRDRYGYTF
CDR3nt: TGTGCCAGCAGGGACAGGGACCGGTATGGCTACACCTTC

abundance: -
d_gene: TRBD1
j_gene: TRBJ1-1
v_gene: TRBV7-9
CDR3aa: CASSSGGTGVNTEAFF
CDR3nt: TGTGCCAGCAGCTCGGGGGGGACAGGGGTGAACACTGAAGCTTTCTTT

abundance: -
d_gene: -
j_gene: TRBJ1-5
v_gene: TRBV24-1
CDR3aa: CATSATGNQPQHF
CDR3nt: TGTGCCACCAGTGCGACAGGCAATCAGCCCCAGCATTTT

abundance: once
d_gene: -
j_gene: TRBJ1-5
v_gene: TRBV6-5
CDR3aa: CATSSQDNSNQPQHF
CDR3nt: TGTGCCACGTCTTCGCAGGACAATAGCAATCAGCCCCAGCATTTT

abundance: -
d_gene: TRBD1
j_gene: TRBJ1-1
v_gene: TRBV5-1
CDR3aa: CASSWGQAGEAFF
CDR3nt: TGCGCCAGCAGCTGGGGACAGGCGGGTGAAGCTTTCTTT

abundance: once
d_gene: -
j_gene: TRBJ1-2
v_gene: TRBV5-4
CDR3aa: CASSLVKGAGYTF
CDR3nt: TGTGCCAGCAGCTTGGTAAAAGGGGCAGGCTACACCTTC

abundance: -
d_gene: -
j_gene: TRBJ1-1
v_gene: TRBV21-1
CDR3aa: CASTGTGGAPKLNTEAFF
CDR3nt: TGTGCCAGCACCGGCACAGGCGGGGCGCCCAAGTTGAACACTGAAGCTTTCTTT

abundance: -
d_gene: -
j_gene: TRBJ1-5
v_gene: TRBV20-1
CDR3aa: CSARGQMLQHF
CDR3nt: TGCAGTGCTAGAGGACAAATGCTCCAGCATTTT

abundance: -
d_gene: -
j_gene: TRBJ1-1
v_gene: TRBV5-1
CDR3aa: CASSPRTGETEAFF
CDR3nt: TGCGCCAGCAGCCCACGGACCGGGGAGACTGAAGCTTTCTTT

abundance: -
d_gene: -
j_gene: TRBJ1-5
v_gene: TRBV6-4
CDR3aa: CASSEMAGINQPQHF
CDR3nt: TGTGCCAGCAGTGAAATGGCAGGGATCAATCAGCCCCAGCATTTT

abundance: -
d_gene: -
j_gene: TRBJ2-7
v_gene: TRBV6-5
CDR3aa: CASSSVKGHTSYEQYF
CDR3nt: TGTGCCAGCAGTTCAGTTAAGGGACATACTTCCTACGAGCAGTACTTC

abundance: -
d_gene: -
j_gene: TRBJ2-5
v_gene: TRBV14
CDR3aa: CASSQELHEDHQYF
CDR3nt: TGTGCCAGCAGCCAAGAGTTGCACGAAGACCACCAGTACTTC

abundance: -
d_gene: -
j_gene: TRBJ1-5
v_gene: TRBV4-1
CDR3aa: CASSLSDQIGQPQHF
CDR3nt: TGCGCCAGCAGCCTCTCGGACCAGATTGGGCAGCCCCAGCATTTT

abundance: -
d_gene: -
j_gene: TRBJ2-4
v_gene: TRBV6-5
CDR3aa: CASSYSEKNIQYF
CDR3nt: TGTGCCAGCAGTTACTCAGAGAAAAACATTCAGTACTTC

abundance: -
d_gene: -
j_gene: TRBJ2-7
v_gene: TRBV24-1
CDR3aa: CATSEGQTYEQYF
CDR3nt: TGTGCCACCAGTGAAGGACAGACCTACGAGCAGTACTTC

abundance: -
d_gene: TRBD2
j_gene: TRBJ2-3
v_gene: TRBV5-1
CDR3aa: CASSLTSGSTDTQYF
CDR3nt: TGCGCCAGCAGCTTGACTAGCGGTAGCACAGATACGCAGTATTTT